The T cell receptor (beta chain) described here comes from a study of blood T cell repertoires in COVID-19. This table comes from immunoSEQ multiplex PCR, and its TCRdb copy is limited to in-frame clones, with some not included. The sample lists more than 300,000 clones, approximately 89% occurring once. While infection was still active, Seattle patients were enrolled and then followed longitudinally. The V end was cut by 3 bases, the J end by 1 base, with 13 bases between. This CDR3 region has 15 residues. In germline, CDR1 is SGHRS, CDR2 YFSETQ. The receptor was derived from a woman in her 30s with COVID-19, enrolled during active disease. Sequenced material: peripheral blood. This chain joins TRBV5-1 and TRBJ2-5; weak D call: TRBD1 (6 bases). The CDR3 protein is CASSSSGAAQETQYF. In DNA, the CDR3 is TGCGCCAGCAGCTCCTCAGGGGCGGCCCAAGAGACCCAGTACTTC.